Following are 18 T cell receptor beta chains from one sample sequenced in a study of ipilimumab plus nivolumab after autologous stem cell transplantation. Profiling relied on immunoSEQ multiplex PCR, and the TCRdb table lists in-frame clones only, not all of them. Among about 13,000 clones listed, 73% were seen once. The material was PBMCs, obtained in a trial of ipilimumab plus nivolumab as post-transplant consolidation. These receptors were obtained from a male donor with diffuse large B-cell lymphoma.

This sequence joins TRBV7-2 and TRBJ2-7; 12 positions agree with TRBD2. V dropped 1 base and J dropped 5; count of bases not matched to a gene: 6. The CDR3 totals 16 residues. Germline CDR1 reads SGHTA; CDR2 reads FQGNSA. The CDR3 DNA reads as TGTGCCAGCAGCTTAGTAGGTGGGACTAGCGGGCACGAGCAGTACTTC. This encodes CASSLVGGTSGHEQYF.

This chain links TRBV11-2 with TRBJ2-7; the D gene is possibly TRBD2 (6 bases). V lost 1 base and J lost 3, with 13 bases in between. There are 15 residues in the CDR3. The germline gives CDR1 SGHAT, CDR2 FQNNGV. The CDR3, as DNA: TGTGCCAGCAGCTTAGTTATGGGACTCAACTACGAGCAGTACTTC. Translation gives CASSLVMGLNYEQYF.

This rearrangement joins TRBV6-6 to TRBJ1-1; D remains unclear. V was pared by 6 bases and J by 2 bases, with 13 bases between. The germline V gene has CDR1 MNHNY and CDR2 SVGAGI (reference sequence). The CDR3 sequence is 14 residues long. The DNA for the CDR3 is TGTGCCAGCAGCCATCCCGATCCCAACACTGAAGCTTTCTTT. Its protein is CASSHPDPNTEAFF.

CDR3 sequence (DNA): TGTGCCAGCAGCACAGGACCGAACACTGAAGCTTTCTTT. It specifies CASSTGPNTEAFF. This rearrangement joins TRBV7-6 to TRBJ1-1; possible D gene TRBD1, 5 bases. Germline V lookup: CDR1 SGHVS, CDR2 FNYEAQ. The CDR3 extends over 13 amino acids. V was clipped by 5 bases and J by 1 base, with 8 bases between them. Full variable domain (rest looked up from reference TRBV7-6 and TRBJ1-1): GAGVSQSPRYKVTKRGQDVALRCDPISGHVSLYWYRQALGQGPEFLTYFNYEAQQDKSGLPNDRFSAERPEGSISTLTIQRTEQRDSAMYRCASSTGPNTEAFFGQGTRLTVV.

The chain carries TRBV5-6 and TRBJ1-1; 8 nucleotides line up with TRBD1. The CDR3 sequence is 13 residues long. V shed 4 bases, J shed 4 bases, and the junction held 3 bases outside the gene matches. Germline loops: CDR1 SGHDT, CDR2 YYEEEE. The CDR3 DNA reads TGTGCCAGCAGCCGGACAGGGACCACTGAAGCTTTCTTT. Amino acid sequence: CASSRTGTTEAFF.

The chain recombines TRBV21-1 with TRBJ2-6. TRBV21-1 is given as a pseudogene. The CDR3 has 17 amino acids. CDR3 region: CASSKPRPVSGANVLTF. The CDR3 DNA follows: TGTGCCAGCAGCAAACCACGACCGGTCTCTGGGGCCAACGTCCTGACTTTC.

V is TRBV9 and J is TRBJ2-1; TRBD2 aligns across 12 bases. With V trimmed by 5 bases and J by 13 bases, 10 bases remained unmatched. This CDR3 is 14 amino acids long. Germline CDR1 is SGDLS and CDR2 is YYNGEE. This CDR3 reads CASRRDLAGGLQFF. The CDR3 coding sequence is TGTGCCAGCAGGAGGGATCTAGCGGGAGGGCTTCAGTTCTTC.

The V gene is TRBV10-1, the J gene TRBJ2-7; D not resolved. Trimming cost V 3 bases and J 4 bases, with 7 bases left between them. CDR1 and CDR2 from the germline V gene are WNHNN and SYGVQD (reference sequence). The CDR3 runs to 12 residues. The CDR3 DNA follows: TGCGCCAGCAGTGATGAAGGGTACGAGCAGTACTTC. Translated, it gives CASSDEGYEQYF.

The chain recombines TRBV5-5 with TRBJ2-7; D is uncertain. This CDR3 is built from 11 residues. Germline V CDR1 and CDR2: SGHKS, YYEKEE (reference sequence). The ends were cut back, 0 bases at V and 4 bases at J, with 2 bases in the middle. The CDR3 sequence is CASSLAYEQYF. CDR3 sequence (DNA): TGTGCCAGCAGCTTGGCGTACGAGCAGTACTTC. The complete variable domain, with remaining parts taken from reference TRBV5-5 and TRBJ2-7, reads DAGVTQSPTHLIKTRGQQVTLRCSPISGHKSVSWYQQVLGQGPQFIFQYYEKEERGRGNFPDRFSARQFPNYSSELNVNALLLGDSALYLCASSLAYEQYFGPGTRLTVT.

The chain carries TRBV14 and TRBJ1-2, with 8 bases lining up with TRBD1. Germline CDR1 and CDR2: SGHDN and FVKESK. Losses at the gene ends were 5 bases for V and 8 bases for J; bases not matched to a gene: 13. This CDR3 contains 15 residues. The CDR3 DNA reads as TGTGCCAGCAGCTTCAGCCAGGGACAGGCGACGGGCTACACCTTC. Amino acids: CASSFSQGQATGYTF.

The V gene is TRBV7-9, the J gene TRBJ1-1, with 8 bases fitting TRBD1. The CDR3 is made up of 15 amino acids. The junction had 10 bases not matched to a gene; V was cut back by 5 bases and J by 5 bases. The germline CDR1 and CDR2 sequences are SEHNR and FQNEAQ (reference sequence). The CDR3 region is CASSPGQGWQTEAFF. The CDR3 DNA sequence: TGTGCCAGCAGCCCCGGACAGGGATGGCAAACTGAAGCTTTCTTT.

The V gene is TRBV7-2, the J gene TRBJ2-5, with D hard to call. Germline values: CDR1 SGHTA, CDR2 FQGNSA. This CDR3 contains 11 residues. The V and J ends lost 4 bases and 1 base respectively, with 1 base between them. This CDR3 is CASSSQETQYF. CDR3 nucleotide sequence: TGTGCCAGCAGCTCCCAAGAGACCCAGTACTTC.

The sample holds one count of this clone. The genes are TRBV11-3 and TRBJ2-7, with TRBD1 matching 8 bases. Germline CDR1 and CDR2: SGHNT and YENEEA. Losses at the gene ends were 6 bases for V and 1 base for J; bases not matched to a gene: 8. CDR3 length: 15 residues. CDR3 amino acids: CASSLRDRRSYEQYF. Written as DNA, the CDR3 is TGTGCCAGCAGTCTAAGGGACAGGAGATCCTACGAGCAGTACTTC.

Concerning this clone itself: Compared with germline, one end of the junction differs, possibly owing to a read error. The rearrangement joins TRBV11-2 to TRBJ2-1, with 16 bases lining up with TRBD2. From germline, CDR1 is SGHAT and CDR2 FQNNGV. The CDR3 length is 17 residues. CDR3 coding DNA: TGTGCCAGCAGCTTAGATATACTTGGGACTAGCGGGGGGGAACGGGTCTTC. Its translation is CASSLDILGTSGGERVF.

This clone is classed as medium-sized. This CDR3 is CASGRKYSNQPQHF. The CDR3 DNA is TGTGCCAGCGGCAGAAAATATAGCAATCAGCCCCAGCATTTT. The V call is TRBV6-5, the J call TRBJ1-5; D ambiguous. Per the germline V gene, CDR1 is MNHEY and CDR2 is SVGAGI. The CDR3 has 14 residues. V was trimmed by 8 bases and J by 0 bases, leaving 11 bases between them.

This clone has just a few counts. This chain links TRBV5-1 with TRBJ2-7, with a possible D match to TRBD1 (6 bases). This CDR3 is 15 amino acids long. Germline CDR1 is SGHRS and CDR2 is YFSETQ. V was clipped by 0 bases and J by 2 bases, with 12 bases between them. The CDR3, as DNA: TGCGCCAGCAGCTTGGGAGGGACAACCACCTACGAGCAGTACTTC. Amino acid sequence: CASSLGGTTTYEQYF.

A remark on this clone: One end of the junction varies from germline; a read error may be responsible. The genes are TRBV10-2 and TRBJ2-3, with D possibly matching TRBD2 (6 bases). The germline V gene has CDR1 WSHSY and CDR2 SAAADI. The CDR3 is made up of 14 amino acids. CDR3 sequence reads: CATSHSGRTDTQYF. The CDR3 DNA reads as TGCGCCACCAGTCATAGCGGACGCACAGATACGCAGTATTTT.

The rearrangement joins TRBV5-1 to TRBJ1-1; weak D call: TRBD1 (5 bases). From germline, CDR1 is SGHRS and CDR2 YFSETQ. This CDR3 region has 13 residues. Trimming removed 4 bases at V and 2 bases at J, with 9 bases between. The CDR3 sequence is CASSVDRNTEAFF. CDR3 nucleotides: TGCGCCAGCAGCGTTGACAGAAACACTGAAGCTTTCTTT. The full variable domain, with the rest looked up from reference TRBV5-1 and TRBJ1-1, is KAGVTQTPRYLIKTRGQQVTLSCSPISGHRSVSWYQQTPGQGLQFLFEYFSETQRNKGNFPGRFSGRQFSNSRSEMNVSTLELGDSALYLCASSVDRNTEAFFGQGTRLTVV.